The clone carrying this T cell receptor (beta chain) was counted a single time. With a much larger clone just one base away, this may be a read error. The germline gives CDR1 LGHDT, CDR2 YNNKEL (reference sequence). The CDR3 is 16 residues long. These data come from a study of T cells in Graves' hyperthyroidism and ophthalmopathy. TCR beta CDR3 region amplification was performed from RNA transcripts. The HTBI primer set was used in a first-round RT-PCR of the TCR CDR3. TCRdb itself ran the multiplex PCR reads through MiXCR, one entry per CDR3 protein. In the table there are about 400,000 distinct CDR3 sequences, under 15% of which are singletons. Patients aged 18 to 65 had newly diagnosed hyperthyroidism lasting under 2 months.

The gene calls are TRBV3-1 and TRBJ2-5, with 8 bases fitting TRBD2. The TCR originated in a woman aged 25 to 39 with Graves' hyperthyroidism. Sequenced input: blood. The CDR3 coding sequence is TGTGCCAACAGCCCGGGGACTAGTCTCCCCCAAGAGACCCAGTACTTC. This codes for CANSPGTSLPQETQYF.